This record covers a single T cell receptor (beta chain). Its cognate antigen is unknown. The data belong to a study of molecular identifiers for immune sequencing clone quantification. Findings and limits, study-wide: Over 99% of effector molecules, but under 1% in naive cells, were held by clones with more than 20 RNA copies. A shared barcode on identical TCR molecules could lead to underestimated sizes for highly expanded clones.

V shed 2 bases and J shed 5 bases, with 18 bases lying between them. The CDR3 is made up of 16 amino acids. Sorting isolated naive CD8 T cells as CD8+CD4-CCR7+CD45RA+ events. Listed TCR primers and previously described methods were used for bulk TCR libraries. TCRdb ran MiXCR on the PCR reads and lists one entry per CDR3 protein. The sample holds about 640,000 distinct CDR3 sequences; just under 20% are singletons and the top ten take 0.75% to 0.95%. This receptor was obtained from a human donor in good health. Some libraries in this study had Jurkat cell RNA spiked in. Sequenced material: naive CD8+ T cells from blood, with Jurkat cell RNA spiked in. Documented subset: FACS-sorted CD8+CD4-CCR7+CD45RA+ naive T cells. The chain couples TRBV12-3 or TRBV12-4 to TRBJ1-1, with D possibly matching TRBD1 (5 bases). In DNA, the CDR3 is TGTGCCAGCAGTTTAAGTTCGGGCAGGGAGGGGACTGAAGCTTTCTTT. Protein sequence: CASSLSSGREGTEAFF.